This entry lists 2 T cell receptor beta chains sequenced from one sample in a study of breast tumors, draining lymph nodes, adjacent tissues. Breast cancer patients provided tissue from their axillary draining lymph nodes. TCRdb independently ran MiXCR on the multiplex PCR reads; one entry per CDR3 protein. The sample holds under 250,000 distinct CDR3 sequences, about 32% seen once. Sequenced input: axillary lymph node tissue. The source is a female donor with breast cancer. Some clones in this sample may be carry-over from other donors' samples.

This clonotype was detected many times. The rearrangement joins TRBV10-3 to TRBJ2-5, with 12 positions matching TRBD2. With 5 bases clipped from V and 5 bases from J, the junction kept 6 bases outside the gene matches. The CDR3 length is 15 residues. Germline CDR1 ENHRY, CDR2 SYGVKD. DNA for the CDR3: TGTGCCATCAGTCCGACTAGCGGGAGCGGGGAGACCCAGTACTTC. Translated: CAISPTSGSGETQYF.

V is TRBV2 and J is TRBJ1-4; 8 bases align to TRBD1. The CDR3 sequence is 10 residues long. V shed 8 bases and J 14 bases; nucleotides not matched to a gene: 4. CDR1 and CDR2 from the germline V gene are SNHLY and FYNNEI. CDR3 amino acids: CASGQGGLFF. The CDR3, as DNA: TGTGCCAGCGGACAGGGCGGGCTGTTTTTT. Variable domain in full (rest from reference TRBV2 and TRBJ1-4): EPEVTQTPSHQVTQMGQEVILRCVPISNHLYFYWYRQILGQKVEFLVSFYNNEISEKSEIFDDQFSVERPDGSNFTLKIRSTKLEDSAMYFCASGQGGLFFGSGTQLSVL.